This TCR beta chain was sequenced during a study of T cell responses to AZD1222 COVID-19 vaccine. Broader study findings: Donors skewed white British and female; clonal diversity was possibly underestimated.

Repertoires were generated with immunoSEQ multiplex PCR, while TCRdb's copy carries only in-frame clones and drops some. The profile shows 100,000 to 150,000 clones, over 75% of them singletons. The CDR3 is made up of 12 amino acids. Per germline, CDR1 SGHRS and CDR2 YFSETQ. The germline V and J ends were trimmed by 1 base and 4 bases, with 6 bases remaining between them. This clone was recorded once. Antigen: not known. The rearrangement uses TRBV5-1 and TRBJ2-7, with D uncertain. This sample comprised peripheral blood, obtained on day 0 of AZD1222 vaccination. The TCR comes from an adult in good health. CDR3 loop: CASSLTDYEQYF. CDR3 bases: TGCGCCAGCAGCTTGACCGATTACGAGCAGTACTTC. The whole variable domain, filled in from reference TRBV5-1 and TRBJ2-7, reads KAGVTQTPRYLIKTRGQQVTLSCSPISGHRSVSWYQQTPGQGLQFLFEYFSETQRNKGNFPGRFSGRQFSNSRSEMNVSTLELGDSALYLCASSLTDYEQYFGPGTRLTVT.